The sequence of this TCR beta chain was determined in a study of identifying expanded T cells in peripheral blood. The table came from immunoSEQ multiplex PCR; TCRdb's copy has only in-frame clones and leaves some out. The table records tens of thousands of clones, 70% to 90% of them present only once. V was clipped by 0 bases and J by 4 bases, with 7 bases between them. The CDR3 totals 13 residues. The germline V gene encodes CDR1 SGHRS and CDR2 YFSETQ. The chain joins TRBV5-1 to TRBJ1-2; D uncertain. The clonotype was recovered from a person between 18 and 75 years old in good health. What was sequenced was blood. The CDR3 DNA is TGCGCCAGCAGCTTGGCCGGGAGCTATGGCTACACCTTC. As protein: CASSLAGSYGYTF.